Shown below are 12 T cell receptor beta chains from a single sample sequenced in a study of CD8 T cells in ankylosing spondylitis. TCRdb re-called the 5' RACE reads through MiXCR, storing one row per CDR3 protein. The sample holds fewer than 400,000 distinct CDR3 sequences, roughly 14% seen once. The sequencing input was blood, either unsorted or a sorted T cell fraction (not recorded which). Receptors were obtained from a male donor with ankylosing spondylitis or in good health (not recorded which).

The chain is built from TRBV6-1 and TRBJ2-1; D remains unclear. From germline, CDR1 is MNHNS and CDR2 SASEGT. This CDR3 region has 13 residues. Trimming left V 8 bases short and J 0 bases short, with 8 bases between. The DNA of the CDR3 is TGTGCCAGCGCCCGGAGCTCCTACAATGAGCAGTTCTTC. Protein: CASARSSYNEQFF.

V usage is TRBV7-2 and J usage is TRBJ2-2; D might be TRBD1 (6 bases). V was trimmed by 2 bases and J by 4 bases, leaving 11 bases between them. Germline V lookup: CDR1 SGHTA, CDR2 FQGNSA. The CDR3 extends over 15 amino acids. For the CDR3, the DNA is TGTGCCAGCAGCTTAACGGGGACATTCACCGGGGAGCTGTTTTTT. This sequence encodes CASSLTGTFTGELFF.

This clonotype has at least ten counts. This chain uses TRBV5-1 with TRBJ1-1, with 9 bases that match TRBD1. Trimming cost V 5 bases and J 7 bases; bases outside gene matches: 6. The CDR3 spans 13 residues. Germline V gene lookup returns CDR1 SGHRS and CDR2 YFSETQ. CDR3 DNA sequence: TGCGCCAGCAGTTTCGGACAGGGGCTTGAAGCTTTCTTT. Its protein is CASSFGQGLEAFF.

This clonotype was seen many times. The genes are TRBV12-3 or TRBV12-4 and TRBJ1-1; D is possibly TRBD1 (5 bases). CDR3 length: 12 residues. Trimming removed 6 bases at V and 4 bases at J, with 9 bases between. CDR3 nucleotide sequence: TGTGCCAGCAGCATACAGGTCACTGAAGCTTTCTTT. Protein sequence: CASSIQVTEAFF.

This chain uses TRBV5-1 with TRBJ2-1; 13 bases are a match to TRBD2. The CDR3 runs to 17 residues. The germline gives CDR1 SGHRS, CDR2 YFSETQ. The V segment lost 0 bases and the J segment 10 bases; nucleotides outside the gene matches: 10. The CDR3 DNA reads as TGCGCCAGCAGCTTGGGGGGGACTAGCGGGAACCAAGGCGAGCAGTTCTTC. The encoded protein is CASSLGGTSGNQGEQFF.

This clonotype was detected only a few times. The rearrangement links TRBV5-1 to TRBJ1-2, with D possibly matching TRBD1 (6 bases). V was cut by 4 bases and J by 0 bases, with 19 bases left in between. Germline lookup yields CDR1 SGHRS and CDR2 YFSETQ. The CDR3 sequence is 17 residues long. The CDR3 is CASSNRDKVFPNYGYTF. CDR3 coding DNA: TGCGCCAGCAGCAACAGGGATAAGGTTTTTCCTAACTATGGCTACACCTTC. The full variable domain, rest sourced from reference TRBV5-1 and TRBJ1-2, is KAGVTQTPRYLIKTRGQQVTLSCSPISGHRSVSWYQQTPGQGLQFLFEYFSETQRNKGNFPGRFSGRQFSNSRSEMNVSTLELGDSALYLCASSNRDKVFPNYGYTFGSGTRLTVV.

This clonotype was seen just once. The junction departs from the called germline gene at one end, perhaps through a read error. This chain connects TRBV9 to TRBJ1-1; D is unclear. The CDR3 is made up of 13 amino acids. Germline loops: CDR1 SGDLS, CDR2 YYNGEE. The DNA for the CDR3 is TGTGACAGCAGCGTAGGTCAGAACACTGAAGCTTTCTTT. This gives the protein CDSSVGQNTEAFF.

V and J are TRBV10-2 and TRBJ1-2; D is uncertain. This CDR3 contains 14 residues. The germline V and J ends were trimmed by 3 bases and 1 base, with 9 bases remaining between them. CDR1 is WSHSY and CDR2 is SAAADI in the germline V gene. The CDR3 DNA follows: TGCGCCAGCAGTGACACCTCGCTTAACTATGGCTACACCTTC. Translated: CASSDTSLNYGYTF.

The chain uses TRBV4-2 and TRBJ1-2; possible D gene TRBD1, 5 bases. The germline V gene has CDR1 LGHNA and CDR2 YNFKEQ. This CDR3 spans 15 amino acids. The V end was cut by 2 bases, the J end by 12 bases, with 22 bases between. CDR3 nucleotides: TGTGCCAGCAGCCAACTCCCCGGAAGGGGTGGAACCCACACCTTC. Translation: CASSQLPGRGGTHTF.

This chain uses TRBV27 with TRBJ2-5, with D tentatively TRBD1 (6 bases). The CDR3 loop spans 14 amino acids. Germline V gene data show CDR1 as MNHEY and CDR2 as SMNVEV (reference sequence). Trimming took 5 bases from V and 1 from J, leaving 11 bases between them. CDR3: CASSTGIGQETQYF. The CDR3 bases are TGTGCCAGCAGTACAGGGATCGGCCAAGAGACCCAGTACTTC.

Worth noting for this clonotype: The junction departs from germline at one end; a sequencing error may be responsible. This rearrangement joins TRBV20-1 to TRBJ1-1; D unclear. Looked up from germline, CDR1 is DFQATT and CDR2 is SNEGSKA (reference sequence). The CDR3 consists of 17 residues. The CDR3 region is CCARDLRAAPMNTEAFF. CDR3 bases: TGCTGTGCTAGAGATCTTAGGGCAGCACCCATGAACACTGAAGCTTTCTTT.

This clonotype was counted at least ten times. The chain joins TRBV29-1 to TRBJ1-1; 7 bases map to TRBD1. With V trimmed by 7 bases and J by 1 base, 3 bases remained unmatched. This CDR3 is 12 amino acids long. The germline CDR1 and CDR2 sequences are SQVTM and ANQGSEA. CDR3: CSARQGNTEAFF. DNA for the CDR3: TGCAGCGCCCGACAGGGGAACACTGAAGCTTTCTTT.